This T cell receptor beta chain was retrieved from a study of OX40 agonist ivuxolimab in advanced cancers. Findings and caveats of the study: Researchers report that CD8+ T cells had, on average, more expanded clones than CD4+. CD4+ and CD8+ T cells in blood underwent clonal expansion by week 6 at 0.1 to 3.0 mg/kg. Clonal expansion among partial responders at 0.1-3.0 mg/kg ranked near the lowest.

The CDR3 sequence is 15 residues long. Germline CDR1 and CDR2: MNHEY and SMNVEV (reference sequence). After removal of 7 bases from V and 3 bases from J, the junction contained 7 bases not matched to a gene. TCRdb keeps only in-frame clones here, not all; method: immunoSEQ multiplex PCR. The sample has tens of thousands of clones; 70% to 90% are singletons. Worth noting for this clone: As yet, its antigen is unknown.

The genes are TRBV27 and TRBJ2-2; 8 bases fit TRBD2. The sequencing used CD4+ or CD8+ T cells sorted from blood, collected in a trial of the OX40 agonist ivuxolimab. The sequence derives from an adult with an advanced solid tumor such as melanoma, head and neck, liver or kidney cancer. The CDR3 DNA reads as TGTGCCAGCACAACGAGCGGGGGCTACACCGGGGAGCTGTTTTTT. This gives the protein CASTTSGGYTGELFF.